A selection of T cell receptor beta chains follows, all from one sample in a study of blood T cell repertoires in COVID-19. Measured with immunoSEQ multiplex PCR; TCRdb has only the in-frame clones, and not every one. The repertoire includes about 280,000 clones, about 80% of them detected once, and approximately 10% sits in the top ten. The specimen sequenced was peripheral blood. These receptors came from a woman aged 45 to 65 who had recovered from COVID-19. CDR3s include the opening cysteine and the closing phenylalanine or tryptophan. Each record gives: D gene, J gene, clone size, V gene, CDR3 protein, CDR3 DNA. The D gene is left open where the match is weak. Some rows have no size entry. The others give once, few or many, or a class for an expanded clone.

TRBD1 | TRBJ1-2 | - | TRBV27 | CASSLRGGWDRVRPGYTF | TGTGCCAGCAGTTTACGCGGGGGGTGGGACAGGGTCAGGCCTGGCTACACCTTC
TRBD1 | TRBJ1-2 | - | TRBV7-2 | CASSRDRGWDGYTF | TGTGCCAGCAGCCGGGACAGGGGATGGGATGGCTACACCTTC
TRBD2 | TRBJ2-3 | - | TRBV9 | CASSVAPQRGSHTQYF | TGTGCCAGCAGCGTAGCTCCCCAGCGGGGGAGCCATACGCAGTATTTT
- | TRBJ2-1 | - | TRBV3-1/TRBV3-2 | CASSQRDSKSSYNEQFF | TGTGCCAGCAGCCAACGGGACTCGAAAAGCTCCTACAATGAGCAGTTCTTC
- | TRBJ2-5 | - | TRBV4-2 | CASSQGERDQETQYF | TGTGCCAGCAGCCAAGGTGAGCGGGACCAAGAGACCCAGTACTTC
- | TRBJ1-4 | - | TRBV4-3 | CASSQGTTTNEKLFF | TGCGCCAGCAGCCAAGGCACTACAACTAATGAAAAACTGTTTTTT
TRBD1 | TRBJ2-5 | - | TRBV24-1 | CATSELQGVGRETQYF | TGTGCCACCAGTGAATTACAGGGGGTGGGCAGGGAGACCCAGTACTTC
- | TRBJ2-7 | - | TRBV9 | CASSVGFGKDYEQYF | TGTGCCAGCAGCGTAGGTTTCGGGAAAGACTACGAGCAGTACTTC
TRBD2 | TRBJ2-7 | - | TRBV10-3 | CAISVLAGGTYEQYF | TGTGCCATCAGTGTACTAGCGGGAGGGACCTACGAGCAGTACTTC
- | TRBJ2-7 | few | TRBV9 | CASSVGPAGDTYEQYF | TGTGCCAGCAGCGTAGGTCCGGCAGGGGATACCTACGAGCAGTACTTC
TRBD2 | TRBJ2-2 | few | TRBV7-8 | CASSLLAGVSYTGELFF | TGTGCCAGCAGCTTACTAGCGGGAGTATCTTACACCGGGGAGCTGTTTTTT
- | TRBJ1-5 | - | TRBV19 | CASSTGDYSNQPQHF | TGTGCCAGTAGTACGGGTGATTATAGCAATCAGCCCCAGCATTTT
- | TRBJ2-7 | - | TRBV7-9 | CASSPATTNEQYF | TGTGCCAGCAGTCCCGCCACAACCAACGAGCAGTACTTC
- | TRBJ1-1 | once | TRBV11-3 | CASSAMSDTEAFF | TGTGCCAGCAGCGCCATGTCGGACACTGAAGCTTTCTTT
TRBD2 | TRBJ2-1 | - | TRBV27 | CASSRTSGTNEQFF | TGTGCCAGCAGCCGGACTAGCGGGACCAATGAGCAGTTCTTC
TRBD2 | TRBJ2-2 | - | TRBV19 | CASSNSGGAVGELFF | TGTGCCAGTAGTAACAGCGGGGGGGCGGTCGGGGAGCTGTTTTTT
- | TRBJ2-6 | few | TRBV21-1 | CASVHSGHPFSGANVLTF | TGTGCCAGCGTTCACTCGGGACACCCTTTCTCTGGGGCCAACGTCCTGACTTTC
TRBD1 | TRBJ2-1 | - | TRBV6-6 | CASSRQGIEQFF | TGTGCCAGCAGCCGACAGGGGATTGAGCAGTTCTTC
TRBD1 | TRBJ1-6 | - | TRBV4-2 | CASSQINHGTGAGTPLHF | TGTGCCAGCAGCCAAATCAATCATGGGACAGGGGCAGGGACACCCCTCCACTTT
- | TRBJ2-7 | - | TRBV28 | CASSLPQAGLSYEQYF | TGTGCCAGCAGTCTCCCCCAGGCAGGACTTTCCTACGAGCAGTACTTC
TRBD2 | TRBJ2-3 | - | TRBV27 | CASSLGLAEADTQYF | TGTGCCAGCAGTTTGGGACTAGCGGAAGCAGATACGCAGTATTTT
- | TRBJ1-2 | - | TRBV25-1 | CASSDGGSRAGYTF | TGTGCCAGCAGTGATGGGGGGAGCAGGGCTGGCTACACCTTC
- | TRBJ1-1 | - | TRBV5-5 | CASSPATGDGEAFF | TGTGCCAGCAGCCCGGCTACCGGGGATGGTGAAGCTTTCTTT
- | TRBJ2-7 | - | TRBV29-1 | CSVDRGGDYEQYF | TGCAGCGTTGACCGAGGGGGTGACTACGAGCAGTACTTC
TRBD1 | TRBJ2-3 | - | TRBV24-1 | CATEGQDTDTQYF | TGTGCCACCGAAGGACAGGATACAGATACGCAGTATTTT
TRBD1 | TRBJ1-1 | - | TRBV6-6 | CASSYGRGLMNTEAFF | TGTGCCAGCAGTTACGGTAGGGGGCTTATGAACACTGAAGCTTTCTTT
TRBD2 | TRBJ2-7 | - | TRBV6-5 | CASSGTSGYEQYF | TGTGCCAGCAGCGGGACTAGCGGCTACGAGCAGTACTTC
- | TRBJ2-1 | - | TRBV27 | CASSSQGFNEQFF | TGTGCCAGCAGTTCTCAGGGGTTCAATGAGCAGTTCTTC
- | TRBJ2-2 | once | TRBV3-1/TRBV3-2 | CASSQETSQTGELFF | TGTGCCAGCAGCCAAGAAACTAGTCAGACCGGGGAGCTGTTTTTT
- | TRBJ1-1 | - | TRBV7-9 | CASSNGGRPEAFF | TGTGCCAGCAGCAATGGAGGTAGGCCTGAAGCTTTCTTT
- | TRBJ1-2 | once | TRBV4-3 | CASSQAGQVGGYTF | TGCGCCAGCAGCCAAGCTGGCCAGGTCGGTGGCTACACCTTC
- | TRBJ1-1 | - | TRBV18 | CASSAGQRTTEAFF | TGTGCCAGCTCCGCCGGACAGCGTACCACTGAAGCTTTCTTT
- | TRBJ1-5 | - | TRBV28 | CASSLRNQPQHF | TGTGCCAGCAGTTTACGGAATCAGCCCCAGCATTTT
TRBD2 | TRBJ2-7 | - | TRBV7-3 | CASSLGLGSYEQYF | TGTGCCAGCAGCCTGGGACTAGGGTCCTACGAGCAGTACTTC
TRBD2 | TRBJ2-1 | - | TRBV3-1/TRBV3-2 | CASSHRTSGYYNEQFF | TGTGCCAGCAGCCACCGGACTAGCGGTTACTACAATGAGCAGTTCTTC
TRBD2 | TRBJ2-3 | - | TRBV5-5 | CASSSPGTRATDTQYF | TGTGCCAGCAGCTCCCCAGGGACTAGAGCCACAGATACGCAGTATTTT